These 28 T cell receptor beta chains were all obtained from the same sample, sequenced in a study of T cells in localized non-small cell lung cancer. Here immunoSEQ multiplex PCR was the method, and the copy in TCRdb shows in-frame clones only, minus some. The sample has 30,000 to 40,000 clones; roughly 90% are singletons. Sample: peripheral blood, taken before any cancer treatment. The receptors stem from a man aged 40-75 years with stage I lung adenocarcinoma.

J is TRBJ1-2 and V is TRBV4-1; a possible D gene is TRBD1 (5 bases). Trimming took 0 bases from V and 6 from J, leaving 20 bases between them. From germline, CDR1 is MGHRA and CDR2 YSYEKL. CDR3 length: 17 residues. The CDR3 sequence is CASSQEWGSPGKNGYTF. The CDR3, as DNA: TGCGCCAGCAGCCAAGAGTGGGGGTCTCCGGGAAAGAATGGCTACACCTTC.

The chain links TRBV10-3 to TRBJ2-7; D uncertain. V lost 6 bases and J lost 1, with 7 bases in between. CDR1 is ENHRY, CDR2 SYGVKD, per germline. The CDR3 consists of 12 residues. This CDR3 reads CAISANSYEQYF. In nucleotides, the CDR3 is TGTGCCATCAGCGCCAATTCCTACGAGCAGTACTTC.

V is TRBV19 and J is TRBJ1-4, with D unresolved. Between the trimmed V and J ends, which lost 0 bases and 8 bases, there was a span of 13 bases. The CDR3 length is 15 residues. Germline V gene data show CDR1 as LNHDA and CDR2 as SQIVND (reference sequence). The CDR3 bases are TGTGCCAGTAGTATAGATTCCGGAGGATTCGAAAAACTGTTTTTT. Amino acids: CASSIDSGGFEKLFF.

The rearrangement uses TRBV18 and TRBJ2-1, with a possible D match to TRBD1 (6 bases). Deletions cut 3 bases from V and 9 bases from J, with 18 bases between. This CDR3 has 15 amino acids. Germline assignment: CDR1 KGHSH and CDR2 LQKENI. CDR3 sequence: CASSPPTGSVGEQFF. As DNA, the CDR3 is TGTGCCAGCTCACCCCCCACAGGGAGCGTCGGTGAGCAGTTCTTC.

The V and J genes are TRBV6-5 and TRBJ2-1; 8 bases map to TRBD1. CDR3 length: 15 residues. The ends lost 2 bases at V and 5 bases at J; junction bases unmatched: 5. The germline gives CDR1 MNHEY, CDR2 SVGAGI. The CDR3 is CASSYGQGPNNEQFF. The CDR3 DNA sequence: TGTGCCAGCAGTTACGGACAGGGTCCGAACAATGAGCAGTTCTTC.

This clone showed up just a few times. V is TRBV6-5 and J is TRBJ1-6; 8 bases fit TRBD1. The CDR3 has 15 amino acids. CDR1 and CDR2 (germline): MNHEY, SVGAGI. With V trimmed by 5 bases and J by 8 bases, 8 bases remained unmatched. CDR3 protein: CASSHTGGLDSPLHF. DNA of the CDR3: TGTGCCAGCAGTCATACAGGGGGTTTGGATTCACCCCTCCACTTT.

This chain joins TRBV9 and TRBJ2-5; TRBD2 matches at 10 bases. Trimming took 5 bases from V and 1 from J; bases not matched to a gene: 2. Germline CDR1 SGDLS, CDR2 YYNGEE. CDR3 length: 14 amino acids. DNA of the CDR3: TGTGCCAGCAGTCTAGCGGGGGCCCAAGAGACCCAGTACTTC. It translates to CASSLAGAQETQYF.

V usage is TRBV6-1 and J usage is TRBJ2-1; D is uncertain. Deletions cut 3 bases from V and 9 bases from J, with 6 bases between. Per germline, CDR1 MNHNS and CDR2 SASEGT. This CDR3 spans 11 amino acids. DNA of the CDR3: TGTGCCAGCAGTGATTGGGGTGAGCAGTTCTTC. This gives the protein CASSDWGEQFF.

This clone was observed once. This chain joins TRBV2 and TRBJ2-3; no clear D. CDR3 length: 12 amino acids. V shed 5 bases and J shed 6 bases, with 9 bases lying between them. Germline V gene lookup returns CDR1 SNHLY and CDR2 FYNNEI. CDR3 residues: CASSSPPDTQYF. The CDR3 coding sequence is TGTGCCAGCAGTTCGCCGCCGGATACGCAGTATTTT.

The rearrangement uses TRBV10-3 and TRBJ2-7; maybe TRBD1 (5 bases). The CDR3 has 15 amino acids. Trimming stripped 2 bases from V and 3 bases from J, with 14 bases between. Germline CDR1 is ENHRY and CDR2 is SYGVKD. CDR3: CAISEPRGGSYEQYF. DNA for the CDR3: TGTGCCATCAGTGAGCCTAGGGGCGGAAGCTACGAGCAGTACTTC.

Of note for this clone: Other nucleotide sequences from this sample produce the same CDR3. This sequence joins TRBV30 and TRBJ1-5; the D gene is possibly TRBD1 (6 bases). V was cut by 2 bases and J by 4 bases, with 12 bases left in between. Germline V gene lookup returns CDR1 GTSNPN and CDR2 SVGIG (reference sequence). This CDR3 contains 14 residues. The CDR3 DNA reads TGTGCCTGGAGTCCAAGGGGGGGAAATCAGCCCCAGCATTTT. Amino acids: CAWSPRGGNQPQHF.

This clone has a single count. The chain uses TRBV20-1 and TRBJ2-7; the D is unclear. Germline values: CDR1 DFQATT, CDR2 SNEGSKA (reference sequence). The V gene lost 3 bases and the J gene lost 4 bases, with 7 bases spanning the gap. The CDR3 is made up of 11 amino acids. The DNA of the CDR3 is TGCAGTGCTAGCCCCCGATACGAGCAGTACTTC. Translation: CSASPRYEQYF.

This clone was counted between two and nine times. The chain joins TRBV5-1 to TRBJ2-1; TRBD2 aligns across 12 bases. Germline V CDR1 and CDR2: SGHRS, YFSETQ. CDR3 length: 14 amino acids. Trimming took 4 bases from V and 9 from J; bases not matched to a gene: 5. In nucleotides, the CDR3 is TGCGCCAGCAGCCTTCTAGCGGGGGGGTCTGAGCAGTTCTTC. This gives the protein CASSLLAGGSEQFF.

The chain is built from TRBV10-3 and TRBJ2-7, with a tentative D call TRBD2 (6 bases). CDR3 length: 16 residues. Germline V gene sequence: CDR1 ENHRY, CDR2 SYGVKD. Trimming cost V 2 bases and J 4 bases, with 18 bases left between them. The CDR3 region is CAISEPVAGPKYEQYF. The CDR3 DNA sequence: TGTGCCATCAGTGAGCCCGTGGCGGGGCCCAAATACGAGCAGTACTTC.

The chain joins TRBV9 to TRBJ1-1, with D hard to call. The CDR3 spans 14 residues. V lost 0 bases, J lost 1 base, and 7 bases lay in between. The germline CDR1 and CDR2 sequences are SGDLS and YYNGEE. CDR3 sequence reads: CASSVGPGNTEAFF. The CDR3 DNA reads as TGTGCCAGCAGCGTAGGCCCGGGGAACACTGAAGCTTTCTTT.

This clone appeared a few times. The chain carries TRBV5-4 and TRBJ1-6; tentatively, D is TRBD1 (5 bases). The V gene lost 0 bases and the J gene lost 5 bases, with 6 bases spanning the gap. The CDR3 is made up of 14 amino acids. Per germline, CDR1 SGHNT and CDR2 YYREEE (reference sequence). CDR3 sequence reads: CASSLGQNNSPLHF. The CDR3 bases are TGTGCCAGCAGCTTGGGACAGAATAATTCACCCCTCCACTTT.

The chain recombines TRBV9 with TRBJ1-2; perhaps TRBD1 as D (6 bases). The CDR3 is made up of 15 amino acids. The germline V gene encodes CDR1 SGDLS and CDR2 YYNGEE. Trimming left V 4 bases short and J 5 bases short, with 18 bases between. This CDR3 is CASSRTRGGGYGYTF. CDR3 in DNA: TGTGCCAGCAGCCGCACAAGGGGGGGAGGGTATGGCTACACCTTC.

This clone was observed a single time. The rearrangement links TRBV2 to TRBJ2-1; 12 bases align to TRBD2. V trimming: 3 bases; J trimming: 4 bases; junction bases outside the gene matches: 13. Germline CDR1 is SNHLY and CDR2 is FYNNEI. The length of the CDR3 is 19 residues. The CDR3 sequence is CASSDRSPPGTSGYNEQFF. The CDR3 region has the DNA TGTGCCAGCAGTGATCGATCGCCCCCCGGGACTAGCGGGTACAATGAGCAGTTCTTC. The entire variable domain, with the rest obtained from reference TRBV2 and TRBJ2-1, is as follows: EPEVTQTPSHQVTQMGQEVILRCVPISNHLYFYWYRQILGQKVEFLVSFYNNEISEKSEIFDDQFSVERPDGSNFTLKIRSTKLEDSAMYFCASSDRSPPGTSGYNEQFFGPGTRLTVL.

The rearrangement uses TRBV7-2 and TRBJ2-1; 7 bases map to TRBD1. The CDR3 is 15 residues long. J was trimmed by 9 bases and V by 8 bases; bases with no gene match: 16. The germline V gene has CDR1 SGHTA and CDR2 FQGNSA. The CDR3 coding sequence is TGTGCCAGCTCTTCGCGACAGGGCCACACGGGTGAGCAGTTCTTC. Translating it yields CASSSRQGHTGEQFF. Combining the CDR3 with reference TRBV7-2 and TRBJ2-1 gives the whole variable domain GAGVSQSPSNKVTEKGKDVELRCDPISGHTALYWYRQSLGQGLEFLIYFQGNSAPDKSGLPSDRFSAERTGGSVSTLTIQRTQQEDSAVYLCASSSRQGHTGEQFFGPGTRLTVL.

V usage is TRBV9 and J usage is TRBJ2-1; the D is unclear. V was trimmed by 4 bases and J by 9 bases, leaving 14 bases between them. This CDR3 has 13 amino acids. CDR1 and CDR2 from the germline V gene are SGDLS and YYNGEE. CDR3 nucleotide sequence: TGTGCCAGCAGCAGGGATTCCAGTCGTGAGCAGTTCTTC. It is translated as CASSRDSSREQFF.

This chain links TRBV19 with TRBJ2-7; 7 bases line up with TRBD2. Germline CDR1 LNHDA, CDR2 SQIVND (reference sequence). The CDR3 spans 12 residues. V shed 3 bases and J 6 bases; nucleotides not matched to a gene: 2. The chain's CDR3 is CASSIWGGEQYF. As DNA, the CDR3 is TGTGCCAGTAGTATCTGGGGGGGCGAGCAGTACTTC.

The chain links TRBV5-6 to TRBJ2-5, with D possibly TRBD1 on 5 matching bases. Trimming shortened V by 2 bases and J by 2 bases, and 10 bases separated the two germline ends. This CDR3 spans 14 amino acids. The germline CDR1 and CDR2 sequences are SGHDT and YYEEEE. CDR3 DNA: TGTGCCAGCAGCTTAAGAAAGGGGCAAGAGACCCAGTACTTC. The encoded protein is CASSLRKGQETQYF.

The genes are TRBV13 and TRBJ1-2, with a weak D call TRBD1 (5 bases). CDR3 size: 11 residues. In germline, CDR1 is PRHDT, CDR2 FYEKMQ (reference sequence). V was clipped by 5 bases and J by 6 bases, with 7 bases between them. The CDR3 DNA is TGTGCCAGCAGCCTACAGGATGGCTACACCTTC. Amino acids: CASSLQDGYTF.

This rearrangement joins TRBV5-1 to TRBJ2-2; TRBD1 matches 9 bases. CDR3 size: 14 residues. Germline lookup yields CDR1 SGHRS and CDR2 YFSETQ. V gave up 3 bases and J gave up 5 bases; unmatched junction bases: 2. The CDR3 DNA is TGCGCCAGCAGCTGGACAGGGGTAACCGGGGAGCTGTTTTTT. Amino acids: CASSWTGVTGELFF.

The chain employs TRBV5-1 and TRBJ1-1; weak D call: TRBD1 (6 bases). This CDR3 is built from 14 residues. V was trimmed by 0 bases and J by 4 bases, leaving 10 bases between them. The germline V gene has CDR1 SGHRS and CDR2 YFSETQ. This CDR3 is CASSLDGGATEAFF. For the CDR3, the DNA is TGCGCCAGCAGCTTGGATGGGGGGGCCACTGAAGCTTTCTTT.

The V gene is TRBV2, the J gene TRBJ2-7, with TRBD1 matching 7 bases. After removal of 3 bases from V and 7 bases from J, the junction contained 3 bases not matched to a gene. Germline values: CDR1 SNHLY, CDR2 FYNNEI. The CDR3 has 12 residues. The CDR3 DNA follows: TGTGCCAGCAGTGATTGGACAGGAGAGCAGTACTTC. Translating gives CASSDWTGEQYF.

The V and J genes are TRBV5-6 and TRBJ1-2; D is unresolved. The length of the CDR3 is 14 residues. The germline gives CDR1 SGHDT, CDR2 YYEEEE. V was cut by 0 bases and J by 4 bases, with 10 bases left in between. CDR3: CASSLAAASYGYTF. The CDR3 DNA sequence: TGTGCCAGCAGCTTGGCCGCAGCCTCCTATGGCTACACCTTC.

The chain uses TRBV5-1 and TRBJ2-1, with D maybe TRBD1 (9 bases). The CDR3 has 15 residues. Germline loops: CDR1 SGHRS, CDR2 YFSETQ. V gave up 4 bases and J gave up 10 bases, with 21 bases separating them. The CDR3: CASSSGGQGGREQFF. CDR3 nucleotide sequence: TGCGCCAGCAGCAGCGGGGGACAGGGAGGACGAGAGCAGTTCTTC.